This paragraph reports one TCR beta chain. This sample was taken from a study of blood T cells in healthy people across ages. The CDR3 loop spans 13 amino acids. Germline V gene sequence: CDR1 MNHEY, CDR2 SVGEGT. Trimming took 8 bases from V and 7 from J, leaving 15 bases between them. Sample donors were healthy Caucasian individuals that came from Russia, aged 6 to 90. A second PCR of roughly 6 to 12 cycles used a sample-barcoded 5' primer and a J-beta primer mix. TCRdb passed the 5' RACE reads through MiXCR, listing each CDR3 protein once. Of about 670,000 distinct CDR3 sequences in the sample, over 40% are singletons; the top ten hold roughly 14%.

This TCR came from a woman of 80 years or more in good health. The sample taken for sequencing was blood. The chain combines TRBV6-2 or TRBV6-3 with TRBJ2-1; TRBD2 might be the D (7 bases). CDR3 loop: CASSIRGGNEQFF. In DNA form, the CDR3 reads TGTGCCAGCTCAATCAGGGGAGGGAATGAGCAGTTCTTC.